These 3 T cell receptor beta chains were all obtained from the same sample, sequenced in a study of control samples from healthy donors and cancer patients. Sequenced by immunoSEQ multiplex PCR; TCRdb stores in-frame clones only, minus some. Of tens of thousands of clones listed, about nine tenths were seen once; the top ten hold approximately 8.8%. Sequenced input: PBMCs. The receptors come from a woman aged 45-65 years with colorectal cancer.

CDR3 in amino acids: CSVSRGGANTEAFF. CDR3 bases: TGCAGCGTCTCTAGGGGGGGCGCGAACACTGAAGCTTTCTTT. The chain links TRBV29-1 to TRBJ1-1, with TRBD1 as a possible D gene (6 bases). The CDR3 contains 14 residues. Germline lookup yields CDR1 SQVTM and CDR2 ANQGSEA. Trimming took off 6 bases at V and 1 base at J, with 15 bases between the two ends.

The rearrangement joins TRBV28 to TRBJ1-1; D is perhaps TRBD1 (6 bases). The CDR3 totals 14 residues. The V end was cut by 0 bases, the J end by 4 bases, with 9 bases between. Germline V gives CDR1 MDHEN, CDR2 SYDVKM. In DNA, the CDR3 is TGTGCCAGCAGTTTATGGCAGGGGACCACTGAAGCTTTCTTT. This codes for CASSLWQGTTEAFF. Full variable domain (rest looked up from reference TRBV28 and TRBJ1-1): DVKVTQSSRYLVKRTGEKVFLECVQDMDHENMFWYRQDPGLGLRLIYFSYDVKMKEKGDIPEGYSVSREKKERFSLILESASTNQTSMYLCASSLWQGTTEAFFGQGTRLTVV.

This chain links TRBV30 with TRBJ2-5; D gene unclear. Trimming stripped 1 base from V and 1 base from J, with 7 bases between. Germline CDR1 and CDR2: GTSNPN and SVGIG (reference sequence). This CDR3 region has 13 residues. CDR3 sequence: CAWSGAAQETQYF. The CDR3 DNA reads as TGTGCCTGGAGTGGTGCAGCCCAAGAGACCCAGTACTTC.